Listed below are T cell receptor beta chains from one sample, sequenced in a study of regulatory T cells in long-lasting Graves disease. In TCRdb, the multiplex PCR reads were re-called with MiXCR into one record per CDR3 protein. This table holds about 320,000 distinct CDR3 sequences, more than 15% found once. The material sequenced was peripheral blood mononuclear cells (PBMCs), taken at new diagnosis, from a patient treated with antithyroid drugs. The receptors were sampled from a female donor with Graves disease. Each CDR3 is given with its conserved first and last residue. A D gene is named only where the DNA matches it firmly. Size values are once, few and many counts, or a class for expanded clones, and some rows have none.

cdr3_length d_call j_call v_call clone_size cdr3_aa cdr3_nt
14 . TRBJ2-5 TRBV5-1 . CASSLVGVQETQYF TGCGCCAGCAGCTTGGTGGGGGTCCAAGAGACCCAGTACTTC
16 . TRBJ2-5 TRBV18 many CASSPPAGAQGETQYF TGTGCCAGCTCACCACCGGCGGGGGCCCAAGGGGAGACCCAGTACTTC
17 TRBD2 TRBJ2-1 TRBV5-1 many CASKGLAGDPSPDEQFF TGCGCCAGCAAGGGACTAGCGGGAGATCCATCCCCGGATGAGCAGTTCTTC
13 . TRBJ1-5 TRBV30 . CAWSVWTAEPQHF TGTGCCTGGAGTGTATGGACAGCGGAGCCCCAGCATTTT
14 TRBD2 TRBJ2-7 TRBV6-1 many CASSEGTSVDEQYF TGTGCCAGCAGTGAAGGGACTAGCGTTGACGAGCAGTACTTC
14 TRBD2 TRBJ2-1 TRBV5-1 . CASSLGTSGLEQFF TGCGCCAGCAGCTTAGGGACTAGCGGGCTTGAGCAGTTCTTC
13 . TRBJ2-1 TRBV9 . CASSVGGRGEQFF TGTGCCAGCAGCGTAGGGGGTAGGGGTGAGCAGTTCTTC
15 . TRBJ2-1 TRBV5-1 many CASSPRPGLISEQFF TGCGCCAGCAGCCCCCGACCGGGACTGATCAGTGAGCAGTTCTTC
14 . TRBJ2-3 TRBV27 many CASSPWTEADTQYF TGTGCCAGCAGTCCCTGGACGGAAGCAGATACGCAGTATTTT
14 TRBD2 TRBJ2-7 TRBV11-2 many CASSLDHSGGEQYF TGTGCCAGCAGCTTAGATCACAGCGGGGGTGAGCAGTACTTC
14 TRBD2 TRBJ2-7 TRBV7-9 many CASSRTSEIYEQYF TGTGCCAGCAGTCGGACTAGCGAGATCTACGAGCAGTACTTC
13 . TRBJ2-7 TRBV7-2 many CASSLIGGNEQYF TGTGCCAGCAGCTTAATCGGGGGCAACGAGCAGTACTTC
15 . TRBJ1-2 TRBV24-1 many CATSDLSPAFYGYTF TGTGCCACCAGTGATTTGAGCCCGGCGTTCTATGGCTACACCTTC
15 . TRBJ2-3 TRBV28 many CASSFLTIRPDTQYF TGTGCCAGCAGTTTTTTAACCATCAGGCCAGATACGCAGTATTTT
14 . TRBJ2-3 TRBV2 many CASSPQGQPDTQYF TGTGCCAGCAGTCCTCAAGGACAGCCCGATACGCAGTATTTT
14 . TRBJ2-7 TRBV7-6 . CASSLQSGEGEQYF TGTGCCAGCAGCTTACAGTCGGGAGAGGGTGAGCAGTACTTC
14 . TRBJ1-1 TRBV28 many CASSLAYLNTEAFF TGTGCCAGCAGTTTGGCCTACTTGAACACTGAAGCTTTCTTT
15 TRBD2 TRBJ2-7 TRBV2 many CASTPSSGILYEQYF TGTGCCAGCACTCCCTCTAGCGGGATACTCTACGAGCAGTACTTC
15 TRBD2 TRBJ2-2 TRBV2 . CASNPSSGGTGELFF TGTGCCAGCAACCCCTCTTCGGGGGGCACCGGGGAGCTGTTTTTT
14 . TRBJ2-3 TRBV28 many CASSSGDTTDTQYF TGTGCCAGCAGTTCAGGGGATACCACAGATACGCAGTATTTT
13 TRBD2 TRBJ2-1 TRBV7-8 . CASSLWAGDGQFF TGTGCCAGCAGCTTATGGGCGGGAGATGGGCAGTTCTTC
13 . TRBJ2-2 TRBV2 many CARGAGHAGELFF TGTGCCAGGGGGGCTGGGCACGCCGGGGAGCTGTTTTTT
13 TRBD1 TRBJ1-5 TRBV30 . CAWSVDRGQPQHF TGTGCCTGGAGTGTAGACAGGGGGCAGCCCCAGCATTTT
15 TRBD2 TRBJ2-7 TRBV5-1 . CASSREPGGGYEPYF TGCGCCAGCAGCCGGGAGCCGGGAGGCGGGTACGAGCCGTACTTC
15 . TRBJ1-5 TRBV6-1 many CASSEPGWGSQPQHF TGTGCCAGCAGTGAGCCGGGGTGGGGGAGTCAGCCCCAGCATTTT
14 TRBD1 TRBJ1-4 TRBV6-1 many CASSSGTGVGKLFF TGTGCCAGCAGCTCCGGGACAGGGGTCGGAAAACTGTTTTTT
12 . TRBJ2-1 TRBV2 many CASSGRSDEQFF TGTGCCAGCAGTGGTCGGAGTGATGAGCAGTTCTTC
16 . TRBJ2-2 TRBV27 few CASSPREFGNTGELFF TGTGCCAGCAGTCCCCGGGAATTCGGGAACACCGGGGAGCTGTTTTTT
17 . TRBJ2-3 TRBV24-1 few CATSDPAVGSGTDTQYF TGTGCCACCAGTGATCCTGCCGTGGGTTCGGGCACAGATACGCAGTATTTT
14 . TRBJ2-2 TRBV2 many CAVARSSNTGELFF TGTGCCGTCGCCAGGAGCTCGAACACCGGGGAGCTGTTTTTT
15 TRBD1 TRBJ2-1 TRBV24-1 many CATSERTGRANEQFF TGTGCCACCAGTGAACGGACAGGGCGGGCGAATGAGCAGTTCTTC
17 . TRBJ1-2 TRBV29-1 few CSVVRAERASFNYGYTF TGCAGCGTTGTACGGGCAGAGAGGGCCTCCTTTAACTATGGCTACACCTTC
16 TRBD2 TRBJ2-1 TRBV4-1 few CASSQVSLAGHNEQFF TGCGCCAGCAGCCAAGTGAGCCTAGCGGGTCACAATGAGCAGTTCTTC
16 TRBD2 TRBJ2-1 TRBV6-2/TRBV6-3 few CASSYSGLAGVNEQFF TGTGCCAGCAGTTACTCGGGACTAGCGGGAGTCAATGAGCAGTTCTTC
12 . TRBJ1-1 TRBV19 . CASQGLNTEAFF TGTGCCAGTCAGGGGTTGAACACTGAAGCTTTCTTT
15 . TRBJ2-3 TRBV28 many CASSPIGAKPDTQYF TGTGCCAGCAGCCCCATAGGCGCGAAGCCAGATACGCAGTATTTT
13 . TRBJ2-1 TRBV20-1 . CSARWGQGNEQFF TGCAGTGCTAGGTGGGGCCAGGGGAATGAGCAGTTCTTC
15 . TRBJ2-3 TRBV2 many CASNHRETSTDTQYF TGTGCCAGCAATCACCGGGAAACTAGCACAGATACGCAGTATTTT
14 . TRBJ2-2 TRBV6-2/TRBV6-3 many CASSTAGGTGELFF TGTGCCAGCAGTACTGCAGGGGGGACCGGGGAGCTGTTTTTT
17 . TRBJ2-5 TRBV7-9 many CASSAQKGRGVFETQYF TGTGCCAGCAGCGCACAAAAAGGCAGGGGTGTTTTTGAGACCCAGTACTTC
14 . TRBJ1-2 TRBV28 many CASSSQGPGYGYTF TGTGCCAGCAGTTCCCAGGGACCGGGCTATGGCTACACCTTC
16 . TRBJ2-5 TRBV5-1 . CASSLGKESLGETQYF TGCGCCAGCAGCTTGGGAAAGGAAAGTTTGGGTGAGACCCAGTACTTC
13 . TRBJ2-5 TRBV2 many CASLRTEQETQYF TGTGCCAGCCTCAGGACTGAGCAAGAGACCCAGTACTTC
14 . TRBJ2-7 TRBV15 many CATSRGTTSYEQYF TGTGCCACCAGCAGAGGGACAACCTCCTACGAGCAGTACTTC
14 TRBD2 TRBJ2-7 TRBV10-2 . CAAAGRLAGHEQYF TGCGCCGCCGCCGGGAGACTAGCGGGACATGAACAGTACTTC
15 TRBD2 TRBJ2-2 TRBV12-3/TRBV12-4 many CASSLGGRGTGELFF TGTGCCAGCAGCTTAGGCGGGAGAGGCACCGGGGAGCTGTTTTTT
12 . TRBJ2-1 TRBV18 . CTSSPTGNEQFF TGTACCAGCTCACCAACCGGTAATGAGCAGTTCTTC